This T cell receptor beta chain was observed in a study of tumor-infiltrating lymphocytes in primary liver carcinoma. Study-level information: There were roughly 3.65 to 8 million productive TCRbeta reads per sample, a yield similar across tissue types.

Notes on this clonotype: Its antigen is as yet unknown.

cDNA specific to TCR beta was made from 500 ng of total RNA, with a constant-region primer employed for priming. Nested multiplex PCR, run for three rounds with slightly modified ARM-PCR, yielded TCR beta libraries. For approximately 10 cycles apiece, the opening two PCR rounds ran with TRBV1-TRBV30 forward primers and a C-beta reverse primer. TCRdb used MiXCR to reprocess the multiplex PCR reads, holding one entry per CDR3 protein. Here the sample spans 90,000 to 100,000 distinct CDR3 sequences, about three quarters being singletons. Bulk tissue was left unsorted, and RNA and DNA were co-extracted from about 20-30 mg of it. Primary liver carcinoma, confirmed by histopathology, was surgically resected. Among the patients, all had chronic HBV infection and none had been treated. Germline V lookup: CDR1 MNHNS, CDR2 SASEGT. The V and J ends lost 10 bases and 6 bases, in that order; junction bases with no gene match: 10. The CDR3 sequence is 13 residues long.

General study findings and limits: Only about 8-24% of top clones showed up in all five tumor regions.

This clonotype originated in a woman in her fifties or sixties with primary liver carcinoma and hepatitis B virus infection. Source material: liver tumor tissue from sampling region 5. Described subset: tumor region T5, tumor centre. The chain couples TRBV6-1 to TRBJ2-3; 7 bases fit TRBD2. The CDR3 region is CATRAGSTDTQYF. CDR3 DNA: TGTGCCACCAGAGCGGGGTCCACGGATACGCAGTATTTT.